This T cell receptor beta chain derives from a study of CD8 T cells in ankylosing spondylitis. Findings of the study overall: Characteristic, it appeared, of ankylosing spondylitis blood was a TCR beta motif of several highly homologous variants.

This clonotype appeared a few times. Its antigen is not known. CDR1 and CDR2 (germline): SGHNT, YENEEA. CDR3 size: 16 residues. The ends lost 5 bases at V and 7 bases at J; junction bases unmatched: 13. TCRdb itself ran the 5' RACE reads through MiXCR, one entry per CDR3 protein. The repertoire consists of hundreds of thousands of distinct CDR3 sequences, with roughly 10% occurring once and the leading ten covering approximately 0.46%. The rearrangement uses TRBV11-3 and TRBJ2-1; TRBD1 matches 8 bases. Sequenced sample: blood, either unsorted or a sorted T cell fraction (not recorded which). The sequence was collected from a male donor with ankylosing spondylitis. This CDR3 is CASSPWDRKNRNEQFF. CDR3 DNA sequence: TGTGCCAGCAGCCCCTGGGACAGGAAAAACAGGAATGAGCAGTTCTTC.